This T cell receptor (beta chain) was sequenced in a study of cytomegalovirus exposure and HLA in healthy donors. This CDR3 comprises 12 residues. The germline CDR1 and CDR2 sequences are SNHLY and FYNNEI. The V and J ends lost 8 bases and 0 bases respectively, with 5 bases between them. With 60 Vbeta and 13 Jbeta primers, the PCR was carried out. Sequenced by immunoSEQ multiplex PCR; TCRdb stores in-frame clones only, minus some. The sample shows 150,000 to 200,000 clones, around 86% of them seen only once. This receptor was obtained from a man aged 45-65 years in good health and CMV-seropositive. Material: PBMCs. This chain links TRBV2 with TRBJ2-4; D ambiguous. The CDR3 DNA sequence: TGTGCCAGCGGCTTAGCCAAAAACATTCAGTACTTC. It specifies CASGLAKNIQYF.